A single sample gave rise to the 28 T cell receptor beta chains below, sequenced in a study of shared clonotypes between healthy human individuals. The data were produced by immunoSEQ multiplex PCR, yet TCRdb's version contains in-frame clones alone and is incomplete. The data hold 550,000 to 700,000 clones, with roughly 72% observed a single time. The sample was memory CD4+ T cells sorted from blood. Subset described: CD45RA-negative fraction. These receptors all come from a woman under 40 in good health.

Of note for this clone: Additional DNA sequences in this sample encode the identical CDR3. This chain joins TRBV28 and TRBJ2-7, with D tentatively TRBD1 (5 bases). Per germline, CDR1 MDHEN and CDR2 SYDVKM. Trimming shortened V by 6 bases and J by 2 bases, and 8 bases separated the two germline ends. This CDR3 contains 12 residues. The CDR3 here is CASRTGAYEQYF. CDR3 coding DNA: TGTGCCAGCAGAACAGGAGCCTACGAGCAGTACTTC. The entire variable domain, with the rest obtained from reference TRBV28 and TRBJ2-7, is as follows: DVKVTQSSRYLVKRTGEKVFLECVQDMDHENMFWYRQDPGLGLRLIYFSYDVKMKEKGDIPEGYSVSREKKERFSLILESASTNQTSMYLCASRTGAYEQYFGPGTRLTVT.

In its sample, this clone was seen a few times. The chain carries TRBV28 and TRBJ1-2, with TRBD1 matching over 7 bases. Germline trimming cut 8 bases from V and 0 bases from J; bases unmatched to any gene: 9. Germline V gene lookup returns CDR1 MDHEN and CDR2 SYDVKM. The CDR3 totals 15 residues. The CDR3 spells CASCVTGSANYGYTF. Written as DNA, the CDR3 is TGTGCCAGCTGCGTGACAGGGTCAGCTAACTATGGCTACACCTTC.

V is TRBV29-1 and J is TRBJ2-1; D is unclear. The CDR3 spans 13 residues. V was trimmed by 4 bases and J by 1 base, leaving 8 bases between them. Germline CDR1 is SQVTM and CDR2 is ANQGSEA. CDR3 sequence (DNA): TGCAGCGTTGGCTGGCAGTCCTACAATGAGCAGTTCTTC. Protein sequence: CSVGWQSYNEQFF.

V and J are TRBV19 and TRBJ2-5, with D perhaps being TRBD1 or TRBD2 (6 bases each). Trimming shortened V by 2 bases and J by 5 bases, and 15 bases separated the two germline ends. The germline V gene encodes CDR1 LNHDA and CDR2 SQIVND (reference sequence). The CDR3 has 15 residues. The chain's CDR3 is CASSITGALTETQYF. In DNA, the CDR3 is TGTGCCAGTAGTATAACGGGGGCTCTTACGGAGACCCAGTACTTC.

The CDR3 DNA reads as TGTGCCAGCAGCTCCTTAGCGGATTTACTTTACAATGAGCAGTTCTTC. Protein sequence: CASSSLADLLYNEQFF. This chain uses TRBV7-2 with TRBJ2-1; the D gene is possibly TRBD2 (6 bases). Trimming removed 4 bases from V and 4 bases from J, with 17 bases in between. The CDR3 has 16 amino acids. Germline values: CDR1 SGHTA, CDR2 FQGNSA.

This clone was seen repeatedly, ten times or more. V and J are TRBV19 and TRBJ1-1, with 7 bases aligning to TRBD1. Germline CDR1 and CDR2: LNHDA and SQIVND (reference sequence). The CDR3 totals 16 residues. J was trimmed by 0 bases and V by 5 bases; bases with no gene match: 9. CDR3 sequence reads: CASSVALGQMNTEAFF. CDR3 nucleotide sequence: TGTGCCAGTAGTGTAGCCTTGGGACAGATGAACACTGAAGCTTTCTTT.

The chain carries TRBV7-3 and TRBJ2-2, with D possibly being TRBD1 (6 bases). V lost 2 bases, J lost 7 bases, and 17 bases lay in between. The CDR3 runs to 16 residues. Germline lookup yields CDR1 SGHTA and CDR2 FQGTGA. CDR3 bases: TGTGCCAGCAGCTTACAGGAAGTCAGGGGCAACGGGGAGCTGTTTTTT. Translation gives CASSLQEVRGNGELFF. The complete variable domain, with remaining parts taken from reference TRBV7-3 and TRBJ2-2, reads GAGVSQTPSNKVTEKGKYVELRCDPISGHTALYWYRQSLGQGPEFLIYFQGTGAADDSGLPNDRFFAVRPEGSVSTLKIQRTERGDSAVYLCASSLQEVRGNGELFFGEGSRLTVL.

This clone appeared a few times. This rearrangement joins TRBV2 to TRBJ2-7; 8 nucleotides line up with TRBD1. Germline CDR1 SNHLY, CDR2 FYNNEI. CDR3 length equals 13 residues. The V and J ends lost 10 bases and 5 bases, in that order; junction bases with no gene match: 10. CDR3 nucleotide sequence: TGTGCCACCAGGACAGGGAATGAGGACGAGCAGTACTTC. Encoded protein: CATRTGNEDEQYF.

This chain connects TRBV2 to TRBJ2-7, with 7 bases fitting TRBD2. The germline gives CDR1 SNHLY, CDR2 FYNNEI. V dropped 6 bases and J dropped 2; count of bases not matched to a gene: 10. The CDR3 runs 15 residues. The CDR3 region has the DNA TGTGCCAGCAGACCCCTGGCTAGCGGAGCCTACGAGCAGTACTTC. Amino acids: CASRPLASGAYEQYF.

The gene calls are TRBV5-5 and TRBJ1-1; 8 bases map to TRBD1. The CDR3 is 14 amino acids. Germline V CDR1 and CDR2: SGHKS, YYEKEE (reference sequence). V gave up 3 bases and J gave up 9 bases; unmatched junction bases: 10. CDR3 sequence: CASSSGQGHGQAFF. The DNA for the CDR3 is TGTGCCAGCAGCTCAGGACAGGGACACGGGCAAGCTTTCTTT.

The chain has TRBV5-1 and TRBJ1-2; TRBD1 matches at 7 bases. V shed 2 bases and J 2 bases; nucleotides not matched to a gene: 6. From germline, CDR1 is SGHRS and CDR2 YFSETQ. CDR3 length: 15 amino acids. CDR3 bases: TGCGCCAGCAGCTTAGCCTTGGGACAGAACTATGGCTACACCTTC. This encodes CASSLALGQNYGYTF.

This clone was seen a handful of times. This specimen includes other DNA sequences encoding the same CDR3. This rearrangement joins TRBV10-3 to TRBJ2-1; D not certain. Germline values: CDR1 ENHRY, CDR2 SYGVKD. The CDR3 is made up of 11 amino acids. The V end lost 4 bases, the J end lost 7 bases, and 5 bases lay between the germline ends. CDR3 coding DNA: TGTGCCATCAGTGTTTCTAATGAGCAGTTCTTC. Its protein product is CAISVSNEQFF.

The CDR3 loop is CSVDRRLNTEAFF. The CDR3 DNA is TGCAGCGTTGACAGACGCTTGAACACTGAAGCTTTCTTT. The V gene is TRBV29-1, the J gene TRBJ1-1, with D unclear. The CDR3 contains 13 residues. The germline CDR1 and CDR2 sequences are SQVTM and ANQGSEA. With 3 bases removed from V and 0 bases from J, the gap between germline ends came to 8 bases.

The chain joins TRBV28 to TRBJ1-2; D is uncertain. Trimming removed 5 bases from V and 4 bases from J, with 11 bases in between. Germline assignment: CDR1 MDHEN and CDR2 SYDVKM. This CDR3 region has 13 residues. CDR3 protein: CASSPPNTYGYTF. The CDR3 DNA is TGTGCCAGCAGTCCTCCAAACACCTATGGCTACACCTTC.

The V call is TRBV5-1, the J call TRBJ1-4; 12 positions match TRBD1. Germline V gives CDR1 SGHRS, CDR2 YFSETQ. Losses at the gene ends were 4 bases for V and 7 bases for J; bases not matched to a gene: 2. The CDR3 is 14 residues long. The CDR3 here is CASSPGQGAEKLFF. The CDR3 DNA is TGCGCCAGCAGCCCGGGACAGGGGGCTGAAAAACTGTTTTTT.

This clone was picked up many times. The chain uses TRBV27 and TRBJ2-1, with TRBD2 as a possible D gene (6 bases). The length of the CDR3 is 14 residues. Germline V gives CDR1 MNHEY, CDR2 SMNVEV (reference sequence). V lost 8 bases to trimming and J lost 10 bases, with 21 bases between them. The CDR3 here is CASRAPQPGREQFF. CDR3 DNA: TGTGCCAGCCGAGCACCTCAACCGGGGAGGGAGCAGTTCTTC.

This clone was picked up one time. V usage is TRBV4-1 and J usage is TRBJ2-1; unclear D gene. CDR1 is MGHRA, CDR2 YSYEKL, per germline. The CDR3 has 14 residues. The V end was cut by 6 bases, the J end by 8 bases, with 17 bases between. In DNA, the CDR3 is TGCGCCAGCAGGGAAGCGTACGCCATCGATGAGCAGTTCTTC. The encoded protein is CASREAYAIDEQFF.

The J gene is TRBJ2-3, the V gene TRBV5-6; possibly TRBD2 for D (6 bases). Between the trimmed V and J ends, which lost 2 bases and 4 bases, there was a span of 14 bases. Germline V gives CDR1 SGHDT, CDR2 YYEEEE. The CDR3 spans 15 residues. The CDR3 region has the DNA TGTGCCAGCAGCTTTTCCGGGAGTTCCCCAGATACGCAGTATTTT. It specifies CASSFSGSSPDTQYF. Combining the CDR3 with reference TRBV5-6 and TRBJ2-3 gives the whole variable domain DAGVTQSPTHLIKTRGQQVTLRCSPKSGHDTVSWYQQALGQGPQFIFQYYEEEERQRGNFPDRFSGHQFPNYSSELNVNALLLGDSALYLCASSFSGSSPDTQYFGPGTRLTVL.

The chain couples TRBV7-3 to TRBJ2-3; D gene uncertain. The germline CDR1 and CDR2 sequences are SGHTA and FQGTGA. The CDR3 has 15 residues. Trimming pared 5 bases from V and 5 bases from J, leaving 17 bases between. DNA for the CDR3: TGTGCCAGCAGCCCCCTGGGGTTGATGGGAGATACGCAGTATTTT. Its protein product is CASSPLGLMGDTQYF. Together with reference TRBV7-3 and TRBJ2-3, the CDR3 gives the full variable domain: GAGVSQTPSNKVTEKGKYVELRCDPISGHTALYWYRQSLGQGPEFLIYFQGTGAADDSGLPNDRFFAVRPEGSVSTLKIQRTERGDSAVYLCASSPLGLMGDTQYFGPGTRLTVL.

In the case of this clone: The sample has other DNA sequences that encode this CDR3 too. In DNA form, the CDR3 reads TGTGCCAGCAGCCTCGGGACTAGCGGGAGTTCCTACAATGAGCAGTTCTTC. Amino acids: CASSLGTSGSSYNEQFF. The rearrangement joins TRBV14 to TRBJ2-1, with 14 bases matching TRBD2. Germline V gene sequence: CDR1 SGHDN, CDR2 FVKESK. After removal of 4 bases from V and 1 base from J, the junction contained 3 bases not matched to a gene. The length of the CDR3 is 17 residues.

The chain joins TRBV7-9 to TRBJ2-7; 10 nucleotides align to TRBD2. The CDR3 consists of 18 residues. V was pared by 3 bases and J by 0 bases, with 11 bases of the junction left unmatched. Germline values: CDR1 SEHNR, CDR2 FQNEAQ (reference sequence). CDR3 region: CASSLGSGRQMSSYEQYF. CDR3 DNA sequence: TGTGCCAGCAGCTTGGGTAGCGGGAGGCAGATGAGCTCCTACGAGCAGTACTTC.

The CDR3 protein is CASTTDSYNEQFF. DNA for the CDR3: TGTGCCAGCACAACTGACTCCTACAATGAGCAGTTCTTC. The chain combines TRBV2 with TRBJ2-1; no clear D. CDR1 and CDR2 from the germline V gene are SNHLY and FYNNEI. There are 13 residues in the CDR3. V was clipped by 7 bases and J by 0 bases, with 7 bases between them.

This chain uses TRBV4-1 with TRBJ2-5; TRBD1 aligns across 7 bases. Per germline, CDR1 MGHRA and CDR2 YSYEKL. V shed 3 bases, J shed 4 bases, and the junction held 8 bases outside the gene matches. The CDR3 runs to 15 residues. CDR3 amino acids: CASSQRETGSETQYF. The CDR3 DNA sequence: TGCGCCAGCAGCCAGAGGGAGACAGGGTCAGAGACCCAGTACTTC.

V gene TRBV25-1 combines with J gene TRBJ2-1; 7 bases line up with TRBD2. The CDR3 loop spans 15 amino acids. Germline V lookup: CDR1 MGHDK, CDR2 SYGVNS. V gave up 9 bases and J gave up 8 bases; unmatched junction bases: 16. This CDR3 is CASAASGGGEYEQFF. As DNA, the CDR3 is TGTGCCAGTGCGGCATCGGGAGGCGGGGAGTATGAGCAGTTCTTC.

This rearrangement joins TRBV4-1 to TRBJ2-5; 7 bases are a match to TRBD1. Unmatched junction bases numbered 9, after V lost 4 bases and J lost 1 base. In germline, CDR1 is MGHRA, CDR2 YSYEKL. The CDR3 has 16 amino acids. In DNA form, the CDR3 reads TGCGCCAGCAGCCCCAAAGGCAGGGGGAGCCAAGAGACCCAGTACTTC. Protein product: CASSPKGRGSQETQYF.

The chain joins TRBV6-1 to TRBJ2-7; D unresolved. Trimming cost V 2 bases and J 0 bases, with 2 bases left between them. CDR3 length: 12 amino acids. In germline, CDR1 is MNHNS, CDR2 SASEGT. This CDR3 reads CASSENSYEQYF. In nucleotides, the CDR3 is TGTGCCAGCAGTGAAAACTCCTACGAGCAGTACTTC.

This chain connects TRBV28 to TRBJ2-7; D is ambiguous. Trimming left V 2 bases short and J 4 bases short, with 6 bases between. This CDR3 region has 12 residues. Germline assignment: CDR1 MDHEN and CDR2 SYDVKM. The CDR3 bases are TGTGCCAGCAGTTTAAAGGAATACGAGCAGTACTTC. Translating gives CASSLKEYEQYF.

V gene TRBV18 combines with J gene TRBJ2-2; 10 positions agree with TRBD2. CDR1 is KGHSH, CDR2 LQKENI, per germline. The CDR3 has 15 amino acids. The ends lost 3 bases at V and 6 bases at J; junction bases unmatched: 4. In DNA, the CDR3 is TGTGCCAGCTCACCTTCTAGCGGGAGAGCCGGGGAGCTGTTTTTT. Its translation: CASSPSSGRAGELFF.